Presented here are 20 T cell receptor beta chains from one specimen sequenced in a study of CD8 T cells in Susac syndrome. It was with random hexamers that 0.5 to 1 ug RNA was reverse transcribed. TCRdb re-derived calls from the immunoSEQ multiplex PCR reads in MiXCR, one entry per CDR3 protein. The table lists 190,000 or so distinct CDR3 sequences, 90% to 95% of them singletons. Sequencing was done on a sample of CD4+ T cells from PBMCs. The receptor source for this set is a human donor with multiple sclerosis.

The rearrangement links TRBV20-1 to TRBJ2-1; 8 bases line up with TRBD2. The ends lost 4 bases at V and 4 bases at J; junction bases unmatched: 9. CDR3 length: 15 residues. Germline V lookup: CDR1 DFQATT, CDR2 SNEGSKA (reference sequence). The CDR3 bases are TGCAGTGCTATCCTTATGGGACTAGGGTACAATGAGCAGTTCTTC. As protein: CSAILMGLGYNEQFF.

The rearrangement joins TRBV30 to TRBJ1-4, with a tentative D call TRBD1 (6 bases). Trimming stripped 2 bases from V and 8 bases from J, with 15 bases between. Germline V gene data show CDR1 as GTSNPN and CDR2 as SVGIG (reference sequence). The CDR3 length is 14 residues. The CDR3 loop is CAWSSAGTPEKLFF. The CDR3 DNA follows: TGTGCCTGGAGTTCGGCCGGGACACCGGAAAAACTGTTTTTT. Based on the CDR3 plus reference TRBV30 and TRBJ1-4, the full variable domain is SQTIHQWPATLVQPVGSPLSLECTVEGTSNPNLYWYRQAAGRGLQLLFYSVGIGQISSEVPQNLSASRPQDRQFILSSKKLLLSDSGFYLCAWSSAGTPEKLFFGSGTQLSVL.

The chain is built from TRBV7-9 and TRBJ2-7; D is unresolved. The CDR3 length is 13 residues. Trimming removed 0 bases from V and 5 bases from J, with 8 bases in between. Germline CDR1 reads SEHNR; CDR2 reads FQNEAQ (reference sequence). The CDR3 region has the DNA TGTGCCAGCAGCTTAGCACGGAACCACGAGCAGTACTTC. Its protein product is CASSLARNHEQYF.

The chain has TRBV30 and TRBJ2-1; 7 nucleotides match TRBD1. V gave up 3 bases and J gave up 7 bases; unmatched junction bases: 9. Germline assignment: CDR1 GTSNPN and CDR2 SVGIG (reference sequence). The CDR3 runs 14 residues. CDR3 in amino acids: CAWRGPSGGNEQFF. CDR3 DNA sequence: TGTGCCTGGAGGGGGCCCTCAGGGGGTAATGAGCAGTTCTTC.

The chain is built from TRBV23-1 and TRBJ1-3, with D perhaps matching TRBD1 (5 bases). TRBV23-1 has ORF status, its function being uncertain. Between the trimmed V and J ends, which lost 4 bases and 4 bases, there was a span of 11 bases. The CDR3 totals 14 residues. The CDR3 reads CASSLSREGNTIYF. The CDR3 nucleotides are TGCGCCAGCAGTCTGAGCAGGGAAGGAAACACCATATATTTT.

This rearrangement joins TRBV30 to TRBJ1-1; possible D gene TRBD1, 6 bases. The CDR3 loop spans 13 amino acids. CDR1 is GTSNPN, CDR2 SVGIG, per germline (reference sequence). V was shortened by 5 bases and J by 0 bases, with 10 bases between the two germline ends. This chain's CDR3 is CAWRGAMNTEAFF. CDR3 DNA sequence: TGTGCCTGGCGGGGGGCTATGAACACTGAAGCTTTCTTT.

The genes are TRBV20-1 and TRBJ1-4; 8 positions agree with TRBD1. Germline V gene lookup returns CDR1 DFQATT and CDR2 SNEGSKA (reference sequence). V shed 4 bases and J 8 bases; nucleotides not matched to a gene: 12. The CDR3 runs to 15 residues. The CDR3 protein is CSAIPGQAVREKLFF. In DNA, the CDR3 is TGCAGTGCTATCCCGGGACAGGCGGTTCGGGAAAAACTGTTTTTT.

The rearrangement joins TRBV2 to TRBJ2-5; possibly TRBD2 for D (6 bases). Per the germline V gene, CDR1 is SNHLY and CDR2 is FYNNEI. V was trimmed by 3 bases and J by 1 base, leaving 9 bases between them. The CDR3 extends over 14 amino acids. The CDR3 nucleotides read TGTGCCAGCAGTGATCGTAGCGGCCAAGAGACCCAGTACTTC. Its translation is CASSDRSGQETQYF.

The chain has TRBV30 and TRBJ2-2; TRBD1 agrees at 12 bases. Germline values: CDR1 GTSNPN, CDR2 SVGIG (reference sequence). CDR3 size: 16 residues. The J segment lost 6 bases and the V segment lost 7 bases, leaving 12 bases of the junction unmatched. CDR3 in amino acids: CASNNMGQGAAGELFF. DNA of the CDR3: TGTGCCTCCAACAATATGGGACAGGGGGCGGCCGGGGAGCTGTTTTTT.

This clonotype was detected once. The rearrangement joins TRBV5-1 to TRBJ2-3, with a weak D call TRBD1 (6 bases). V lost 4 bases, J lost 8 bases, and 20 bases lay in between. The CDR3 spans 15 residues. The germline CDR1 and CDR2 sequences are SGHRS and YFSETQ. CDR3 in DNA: TGCGCCAGCAGCCACGACAGGCGATCGTTCGGTACGCAGTATTTT. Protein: CASSHDRRSFGTQYF.

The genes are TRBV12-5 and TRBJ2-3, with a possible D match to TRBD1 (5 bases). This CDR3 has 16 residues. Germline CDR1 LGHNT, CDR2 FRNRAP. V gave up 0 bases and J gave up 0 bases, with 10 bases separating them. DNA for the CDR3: TGTGCTAGTGGTTTGGTACTGAAGGGGAGCACAGATACGCAGTATTTT. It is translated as CASGLVLKGSTDTQYF.

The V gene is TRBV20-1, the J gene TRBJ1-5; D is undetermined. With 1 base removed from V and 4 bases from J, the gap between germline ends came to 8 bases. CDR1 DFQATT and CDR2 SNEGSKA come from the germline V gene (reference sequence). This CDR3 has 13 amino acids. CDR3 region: CSARGAPNQPQHF. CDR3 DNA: TGCAGTGCTAGAGGTGCCCCAAATCAGCCCCAGCATTTT.

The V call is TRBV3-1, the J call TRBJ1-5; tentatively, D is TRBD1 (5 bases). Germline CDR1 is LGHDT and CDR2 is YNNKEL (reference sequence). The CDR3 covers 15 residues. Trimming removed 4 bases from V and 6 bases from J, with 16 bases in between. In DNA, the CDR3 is TGTGCCAGCAGCCCGTCTCCGGGGGAAAGTCAGCCCCAGCATTTT. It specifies CASSPSPGESQPQHF.

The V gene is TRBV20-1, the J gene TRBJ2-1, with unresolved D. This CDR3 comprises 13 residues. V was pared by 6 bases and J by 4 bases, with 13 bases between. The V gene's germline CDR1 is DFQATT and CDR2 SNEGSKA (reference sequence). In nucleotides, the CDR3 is TGCAGTGCCCCGGTGGGGTGGTACAATGAGCAGTTCTTC. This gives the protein CSAPVGWYNEQFF.

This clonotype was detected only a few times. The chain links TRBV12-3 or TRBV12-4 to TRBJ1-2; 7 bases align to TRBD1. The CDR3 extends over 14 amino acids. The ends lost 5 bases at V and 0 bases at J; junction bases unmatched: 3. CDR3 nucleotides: TGTGCCAGCAGTCGACAGGGATCTAACTATGGCTACACCTTC. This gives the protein CASSRQGSNYGYTF.

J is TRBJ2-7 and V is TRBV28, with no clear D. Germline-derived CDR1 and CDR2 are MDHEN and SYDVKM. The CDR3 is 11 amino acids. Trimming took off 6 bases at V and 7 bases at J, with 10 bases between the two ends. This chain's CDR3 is CASRFRAEQYF. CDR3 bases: TGTGCCAGCAGGTTCCGGGCTGAGCAGTACTTC.

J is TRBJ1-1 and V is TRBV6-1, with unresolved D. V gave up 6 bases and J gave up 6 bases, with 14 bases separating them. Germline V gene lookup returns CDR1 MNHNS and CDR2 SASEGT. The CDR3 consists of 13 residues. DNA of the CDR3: TGTGCCAGCAGAACTGGGGATCGGGCTGAAGCTTTCTTT. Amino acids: CASRTGDRAEAFF.

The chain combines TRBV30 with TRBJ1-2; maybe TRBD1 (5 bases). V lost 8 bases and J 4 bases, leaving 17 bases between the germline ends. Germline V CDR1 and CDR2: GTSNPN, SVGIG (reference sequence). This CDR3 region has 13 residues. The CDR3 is CAIRDHNFYGYTF. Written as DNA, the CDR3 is TGTGCCATCCGGGACCACAATTTCTATGGCTACACCTTC.

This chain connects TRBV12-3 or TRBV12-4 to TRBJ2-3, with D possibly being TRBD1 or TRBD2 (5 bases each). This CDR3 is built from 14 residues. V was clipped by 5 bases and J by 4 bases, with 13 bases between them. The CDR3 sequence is CASSRTTGADTQYF. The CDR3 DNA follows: TGTGCCAGCAGTCGGACAACCGGGGCAGATACGCAGTATTTT.

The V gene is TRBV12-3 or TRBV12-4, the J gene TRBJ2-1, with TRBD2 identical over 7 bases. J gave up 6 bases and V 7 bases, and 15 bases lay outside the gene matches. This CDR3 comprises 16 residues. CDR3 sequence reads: CASTPFGLAVGNEQFF. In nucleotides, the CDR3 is TGTGCCAGCACTCCCTTTGGGCTAGCGGTCGGCAATGAGCAGTTCTTC.